One TCR beta chain is described in this entry. This entry belongs to a study of tumor-infiltrating lymphocytes in localized non-small cell lung cancer. Repertoires were generated with immunoSEQ multiplex PCR, while TCRdb's copy carries only in-frame clones and drops some. The sample has roughly 10,000 clones; just over 85% are singletons. The CDR3 runs to 15 residues. Trimming took 2 bases from V and 2 from J, leaving 13 bases between them. CDR1 and CDR2 (germline): SGHTA, FQGTGA. The rearrangement uses TRBV7-3 and TRBJ2-7; TRBD2 might be the D (6 bases). Sequencing was performed on uninvolved lung tissue not adjacent to the tumor. The sequence was obtained from a human donor with non-small cell lung cancer. The CDR3 sequence is CASSLGGIPTYEQYF. The DNA of the CDR3 is TGTGCCAGCAGCTTAGGAGGGATCCCTACCTACGAGCAGTACTTC. Drawing the rest from reference TRBV7-3 and TRBJ2-7, the complete variable domain is GAGVSQTPSNKVTEKGKYVELRCDPISGHTALYWYRQSLGQGPEFLIYFQGTGAADDSGLPNDRFFAVRPEGSVSTLKIQRTERGDSAVYLCASSLGGIPTYEQYFGPGTRLTVT.